This is a list of T cell receptor beta chains from one sample in a study of neoadjuvant anti-PD-1 for oral cavity cancer. Sequencing used immunoSEQ multiplex PCR; TCRdb keeps in-frame clones, though not all of them. The sample contains 1,300 to 1,500 clones, 50% to 75% of which appear only once. Material: tumor tissue, obtained after nivolumab (anti-PD-1) treatment. These receptors all come from a person between 40 and 80 years old with oral cavity squamous cell carcinoma. CDR3s include the opening cysteine and the closing phenylalanine or tryptophan. The order of the fields is clone size, V gene, D gene, J gene, CDR3 DNA, CDR3 protein. A D gene is named only where the DNA matches it firmly. Clone size, where shown, is once, few, many, or a class for clones that have expanded.

>.|TRBV10-2|.|TRBJ1-1
TGCGCCAGCACCCGGACGGGGAACACTGAAGCTTTCTTT
CASTRTGNTEAFF
>.|TRBV14|TRBD2|TRBJ2-1
TGTGCCAGCAGCCAGAGACTTGGGACTAGCGGGACCAATGAGCAGTTCTTC
CASSQRLGTSGTNEQFF
>.|TRBV28|.|TRBJ2-7
TGTGCCAGCAGTCTCGTACGGAACGAGCAGTACTTC
CASSLVRNEQYF
>.|TRBV6-5|TRBD2|TRBJ2-7
TGTGCCAGCAGGGATACTAGCGGGAGTAGCGAGCAGTACTTC
CASRDTSGSSEQYF
>.|TRBV9|.|TRBJ1-3
TGTGCCAGCAGCGTAGTGGGTTCGGGAACCGGAAACACCATATATTTT
CASSVVGSGTGNTIYF
>.|TRBV5-1|TRBD1|TRBJ1-3
TGCGCCAGCACCCGGGACAGCGTCTCTGGAAACACCATATATTTT
CASTRDSVSGNTIYF
>once|TRBV19|TRBD1|TRBJ1-1
TGTGCCAGTACTCAGGGGGCGCGGACTGAAGCTTTCTTT
CASTQGARTEAFF
>few|TRBV9|TRBD2|TRBJ2-3
TGTGCCAGCAGCGTAGCAGCGGGGACGAGCACAGATACGCAGTATTTT
CASSVAAGTSTDTQYF
>.|TRBV2|.|TRBJ2-1
TGTGCCAGCAAGGAGGCCCCCTCCTACAATGAGCAGTTCTTC
CASKEAPSYNEQFF
>.|TRBV6-6|.|TRBJ2-5
TGTGCCAGCAGTTACTCTGGCAGGAGAGAGACCCAGTACTTC
CASSYSGRRETQYF
>.|TRBV28|.|TRBJ2-1
TGTGCCAGCAGTTTCCTACGTGAGCAGTTCTTC
CASSFLREQFF
>.|TRBV14|TRBD2|TRBJ2-3
TGTGCCAGCAGCCAAGGGAGTAGCGGGATGTATAGCACAGATACGCAGTATTTT
CASSQGSSGMYSTDTQYF
>few|TRBV11-2|.|TRBJ2-3
TGTGCCAGCAGCTTAGAGGGACCCCAGGATACGCAGTATTTT
CASSLEGPQDTQYF
>.|TRBV6-6|.|TRBJ2-3
TGTGCCAGCAGTTATTCAGGAACTAGCACAGATACGCAGTATTTT
CASSYSGTSTDTQYF
>few|TRBV10-3|.|TRBJ1-1
TGTGCCATCAGTGAAACAGGAGGAGATGGCACTGAAGCTTTCTTT
CAISETGGDGTEAFF
>few|TRBV7-6|TRBD2|TRBJ2-3
TGTGCCAGCAGCCATTTAGCGGGAGGGCTTCGGGATACGCAGTATTTT
CASSHLAGGLRDTQYF
>.|TRBV28|TRBD1|TRBJ2-3
TGTGCCAGCAGTTCACAGGGGGCGATTCGGGTCACAGATACGCAGTATTTT
CASSSQGAIRVTDTQYF
>large|TRBV28|.|TRBJ1-5
TGTGCCAGCAGTTTTCCGGACAGATATCAGCCCCAGCATTTT
CASSFPDRYQPQHF
>.|TRBV19|.|TRBJ1-2
TGTGCCAGCGCCAGGAACTATGGCTACACCTTC
CASARNYGYTF
>.|TRBV28|.|TRBJ2-5
TGTGCCAGCAGTTTCATCTTAGGGGACCAGTACTTC
CASSFILGDQYF
>.|TRBV6-1|TRBD2|TRBJ2-3
TGTGCCAGCAGTGAAAGTGGATTAGCGGGAGGAGGGGATACGCAGTATTTT
CASSESGLAGGGDTQYF
>.|TRBV5-1|TRBD1|TRBJ2-3
TGCGCCAGCAGCCCCGGACAGGGGGGCACAGATACGCAGTATTTT
CASSPGQGGTDTQYF
>few|TRBV7-9|.|TRBJ1-4
TGTGCCAGCAGCTTAGCGACAAATTTCGGACGGACAACTAATGAAAAACTGTTTTTT
CASSLATNFGRTTNEKLFF
>few|TRBV11-2|TRBD2|TRBJ2-2
TGTGCCAGCGGTAGCGGGGGGGAGCTGTTTTTT
CASGSGGELFF
>.|TRBV10-1|TRBD2|TRBJ2-3
TGCGCCAGCAGTGAGCTTAGCGGGAGAGGGATCACAGATACGCAGTATTTT
CASSELSGRGITDTQYF
>large|TRBV21-1|.|TRBJ1-1
TGTGCCAGCAGCCAAACAGGGGGGAAGGGCACTGAAGCTTTCTTT
CASSQTGGKGTEAFF
>few|TRBV19|TRBD1|TRBJ2-7
TGTGCCAGTAGTATTCAGGGACAGGGGACGTACGAGCAGTACTTC
CASSIQGQGTYEQYF
>.|TRBV18|.|TRBJ2-7
TGTGCCAGCTCACCCGAGATTTTTGAGTACGAGCAGTACTTC
CASSPEIFEYEQYF
>.|TRBV7-9|.|TRBJ1-1
TGTGCCAGCAGCGTCACAGGGAGCACTGAAGCTTTCTTT
CASSVTGSTEAFF
>.|TRBV15|TRBD2|TRBJ2-5
TGTACCACCAGCAGAGATTATGGACTAGCCCAAGAGACCCAGTACTTC
CTTSRDYGLAQETQYF
>few|TRBV9|TRBD1|TRBJ2-6
TGTGCCAGCAGCGCCCGGGACAGTCACTCTGGGGCCAACGTCCTGACTTTC
CASSARDSHSGANVLTF
>.|TRBV14|TRBD2|TRBJ2-3
TGTGCCAGCAGCCAGACTAGCGGAGCTCAAACAGATACGCAGTATTTT
CASSQTSGAQTDTQYF
>.|TRBV28|.|TRBJ1-1
TGTGCCAGCAAGCCGGCAGGGGCCTCCACTGAAGCTTTCTTT
CASKPAGASTEAFF
>once|TRBV10-3|TRBD2|TRBJ2-5
TGTGCCATCAGTGGAGAACCCACGGGGACTAGCGGGAGGGCCCCCCAAGAGACCCAGTACTTC
CAISGEPTGTSGRAPQETQYF
>.|TRBV7-2|.|TRBJ2-3
TGTGCCAGCAGCTCCGGACGAACCTGGGGAGATACGCAGTATTTT
CASSSGRTWGDTQYF
>few|TRBV7-2|.|TRBJ2-1
TGTGCCAGCAGCTTTCTCTCTAGCGTGCACAATGAGCAGTTCTTC
CASSFLSSVHNEQFF
>.|TRBV27|TRBD2|TRBJ2-7
TGTGCCAGCAGTTTTCCGGGAGGGTTCGAGCAGTACTTC
CASSFPGGFEQYF
>.|TRBV9|.|TRBJ1-3
TGTGCCAGCAGCGCCGGGAGCAGTGCTGGAAACACCATATATTTT
CASSAGSSAGNTIYF
>.|TRBV29-1|.|TRBJ2-1
TGCAGCGGGACCGGGTTGGATGTTGAGCAGTTCTTC
CSGTGLDVEQFF
>few|TRBV6-1|.|TRBJ1-5
TGTGCCAGCAGTGGGGTAGGCAATCAGCCCCAGCATTTT
CASSGVGNQPQHF
>.|TRBV20-1|.|TRBJ2-5
TGCAGTGCTCGGCCGCAAGAGACCCAGTACTTC
CSARPQETQYF
>.|TRBV6-1|TRBD2|TRBJ2-1
TGTGCCAGCAGTGAAGGTGGCGGGAGTTACAATGAGCAGTTCTTC
CASSEGGGSYNEQFF
>.|TRBV28|.|TRBJ2-3
TGTGCCAGCAGTTTAGGGGTTAAGGGTAGCACAGATACGCAGTATTTT
CASSLGVKGSTDTQYF
>few|TRBV6-1|.|TRBJ2-7
TGTGCCAGCAGTGAACCCGGAAGATCCTACGAGCAGTACTTC
CASSEPGRSYEQYF
>.|TRBV5-6|.|TRBJ1-5
TGTGCCAGCAGCGGGCGGGGGAATCAGCCCCAGCATTTT
CASSGRGNQPQHF
>.|TRBV5-1|TRBD1|TRBJ1-1
TGCGCCAGCAGCCTGGACAGGTGGGTTACTGAAGCTTTCTTT
CASSLDRWVTEAFF
>few|TRBV10-1|TRBD1|TRBJ1-2
TGCGCCAGCAGTGGTGACAGGGGATCAGGCTACACCTTC
CASSGDRGSGYTF
>.|TRBV14|.|TRBJ2-7
TGTGCCAGCAGCCCAAAATCGAGCTCGGCTGCCAGGGGATACGAGCAGTACTTC
CASSPKSSSAARGYEQYF
>once|TRBV5-1|TRBD2|TRBJ2-3
TGCGCCAGCAGCTTGGCCGGAGCGGGAGGGGGAGATACGCAGTATTTT
CASSLAGAGGGDTQYF
>once|TRBV28|TRBD2|TRBJ2-7
TGTGCCAGCATCCGTAGCGGGAGTTGGGACGAGCAGTACTTC
CASIRSGSWDEQYF
>.|TRBV27|.|TRBJ1-1
TGTGCCAGCAGCAAATGGACAGCGATGAACACTGAAGCTTTCTTT
CASSKWTAMNTEAFF
>few|TRBV4-1|.|TRBJ2-3
TGCGCCAGCAGCCAAGGGCCCTACACCAGCACAGATACGCAGTATTTT
CASSQGPYTSTDTQYF
>.|TRBV4-1|.|TRBJ2-2
TGCGCCAGCAGCCAAGCGGGGGTAGGCACCGGGGAGCTGTTTTTT
CASSQAGVGTGELFF